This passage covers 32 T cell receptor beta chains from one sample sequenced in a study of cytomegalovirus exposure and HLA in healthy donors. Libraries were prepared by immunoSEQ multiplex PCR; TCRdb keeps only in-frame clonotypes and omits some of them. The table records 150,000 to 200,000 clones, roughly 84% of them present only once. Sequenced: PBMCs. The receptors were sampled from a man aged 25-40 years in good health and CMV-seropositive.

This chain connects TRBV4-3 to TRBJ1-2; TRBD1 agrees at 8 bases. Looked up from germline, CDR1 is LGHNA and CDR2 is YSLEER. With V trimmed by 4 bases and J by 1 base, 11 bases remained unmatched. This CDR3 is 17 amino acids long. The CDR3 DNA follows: TGCGCCAGCAGCCCTGGACAGGGAAGATCTTTTAACTATGGCTACACCTTC. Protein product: CASSPGQGRSFNYGYTF.

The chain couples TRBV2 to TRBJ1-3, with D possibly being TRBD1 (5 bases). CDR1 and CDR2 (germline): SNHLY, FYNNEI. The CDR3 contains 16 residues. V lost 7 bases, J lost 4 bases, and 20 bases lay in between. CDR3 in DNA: TGTGCCAGCAAACCGCCCGGGGGAGGAGACGGAAACACCATATATTTT. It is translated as CASKPPGGGDGNTIYF.

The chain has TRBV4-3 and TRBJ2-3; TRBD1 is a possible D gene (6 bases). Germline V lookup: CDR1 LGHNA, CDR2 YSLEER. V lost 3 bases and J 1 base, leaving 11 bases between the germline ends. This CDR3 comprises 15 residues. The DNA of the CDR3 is TGCGCCAGCAGCCAGGGGGCGCGGGGCACAGATACGCAGTATTTT. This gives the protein CASSQGARGTDTQYF.

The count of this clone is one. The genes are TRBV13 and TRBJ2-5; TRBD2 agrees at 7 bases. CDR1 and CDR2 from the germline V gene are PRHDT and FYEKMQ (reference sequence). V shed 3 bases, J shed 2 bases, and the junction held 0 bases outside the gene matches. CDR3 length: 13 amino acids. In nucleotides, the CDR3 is TGTGCCAGCAGCTTGGGACTACAAGAGACCCAGTACTTC. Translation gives CASSLGLQETQYF.

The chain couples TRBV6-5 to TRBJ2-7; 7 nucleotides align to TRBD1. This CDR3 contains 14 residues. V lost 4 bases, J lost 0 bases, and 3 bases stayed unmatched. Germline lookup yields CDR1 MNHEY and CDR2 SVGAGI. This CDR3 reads CASSFGTASYEQYF. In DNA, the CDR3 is TGTGCCAGCAGTTTTGGGACAGCCTCCTACGAGCAGTACTTC.

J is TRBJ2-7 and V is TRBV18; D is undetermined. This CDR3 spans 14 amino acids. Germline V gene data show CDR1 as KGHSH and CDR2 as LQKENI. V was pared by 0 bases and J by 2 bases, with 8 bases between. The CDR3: CASSPPGRTYEQYF. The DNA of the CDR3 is TGTGCCAGCTCACCACCGGGCAGAACCTACGAGCAGTACTTC.

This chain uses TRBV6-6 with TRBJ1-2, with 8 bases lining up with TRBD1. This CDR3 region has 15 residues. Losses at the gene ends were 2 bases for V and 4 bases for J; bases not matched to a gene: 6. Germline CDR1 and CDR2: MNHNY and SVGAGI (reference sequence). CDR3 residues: CASSYGQGAPYGYTF. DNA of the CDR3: TGTGCCAGCAGTTACGGGCAGGGGGCTCCCTATGGCTACACCTTC.

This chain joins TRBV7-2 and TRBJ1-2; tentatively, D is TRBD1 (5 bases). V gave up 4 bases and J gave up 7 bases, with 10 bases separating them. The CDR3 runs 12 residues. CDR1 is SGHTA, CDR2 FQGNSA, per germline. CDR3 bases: TGTGCCAGCAGCTCTCTCAGGGTTGGCTACACCTTC. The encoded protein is CASSSLRVGYTF.

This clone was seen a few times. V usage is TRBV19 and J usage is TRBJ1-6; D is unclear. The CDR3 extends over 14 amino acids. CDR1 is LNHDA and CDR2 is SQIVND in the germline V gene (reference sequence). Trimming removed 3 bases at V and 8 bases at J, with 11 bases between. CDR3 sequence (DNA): TGTGCCAGTAGTATCCGTGGAGGACATTCACCCCTCCACTTT. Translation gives CASSIRGGHSPLHF. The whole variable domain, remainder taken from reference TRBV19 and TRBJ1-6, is DGGITQSPKYLFRKEGQNVTLSCEQNLNHDAMYWYRQDPGQGLRLIYYSQIVNDFQKGDIAEGYSVSREKKESFPLTVTSAQKNPTAFYLCASSIRGGHSPLHFGNGTRLTVT.

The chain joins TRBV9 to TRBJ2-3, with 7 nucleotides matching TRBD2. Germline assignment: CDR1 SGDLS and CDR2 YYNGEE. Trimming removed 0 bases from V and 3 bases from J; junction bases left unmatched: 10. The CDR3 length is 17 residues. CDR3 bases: TGTGCCAGCAGCGTAGGGTACGGCGGGAGAGGTACAGATACGCAGTATTTT. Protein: CASSVGYGGRGTDTQYF.

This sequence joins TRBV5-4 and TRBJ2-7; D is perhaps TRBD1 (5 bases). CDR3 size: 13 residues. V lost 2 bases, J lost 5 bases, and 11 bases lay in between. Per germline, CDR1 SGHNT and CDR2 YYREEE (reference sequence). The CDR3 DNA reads TGTGCCAGCAGCTTCCAGTCAGGGAACGAGCAGTACTTC. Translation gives CASSFQSGNEQYF.

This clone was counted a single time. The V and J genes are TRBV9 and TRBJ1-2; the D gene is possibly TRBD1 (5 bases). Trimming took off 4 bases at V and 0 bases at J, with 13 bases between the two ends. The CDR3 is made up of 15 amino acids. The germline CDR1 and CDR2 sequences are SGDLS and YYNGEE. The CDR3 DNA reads TGTGCCAGCAGCCCCCACCAGGGAACTAACTATGGCTACACCTTC. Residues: CASSPHQGTNYGYTF.

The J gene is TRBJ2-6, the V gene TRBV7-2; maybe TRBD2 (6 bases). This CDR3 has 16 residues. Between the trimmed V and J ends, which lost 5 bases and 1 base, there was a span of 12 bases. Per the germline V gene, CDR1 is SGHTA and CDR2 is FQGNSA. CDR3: CASSPPRGSGANVLTF. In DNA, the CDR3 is TGTGCCAGCAGCCCTCCCCGGGGGTCTGGGGCCAACGTCCTGACTTTC. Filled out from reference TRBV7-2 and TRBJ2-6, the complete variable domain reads GAGVSQSPSNKVTEKGKDVELRCDPISGHTALYWYRQSLGQGLEFLIYFQGNSAPDKSGLPSDRFSAERTGGSVSTLTIQRTQQEDSAVYLCASSPPRGSGANVLTFGAGSRLTVL.

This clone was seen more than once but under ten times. CDR3 in DNA: TGTGCCAGCAGTTGGACAGAGAACACTGAAGCTTTCTTT. As protein: CASSWTENTEAFF. J is TRBJ1-1 and V is TRBV27; D is possibly TRBD1 (6 bases). Per the germline V gene, CDR1 is MNHEY and CDR2 is SMNVEV (reference sequence). The CDR3 is 13 residues long. Between the trimmed V and J ends, which lost 4 bases and 1 base, there was a span of 7 bases.

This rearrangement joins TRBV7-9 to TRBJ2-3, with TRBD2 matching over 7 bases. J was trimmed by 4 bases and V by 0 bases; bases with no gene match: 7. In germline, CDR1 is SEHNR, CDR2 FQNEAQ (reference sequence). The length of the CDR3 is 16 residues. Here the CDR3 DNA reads TGTGCCAGCAGCTTAGCCCCCAGCGGGGTCTCAGATACGCAGTATTTT. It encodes CASSLAPSGVSDTQYF.

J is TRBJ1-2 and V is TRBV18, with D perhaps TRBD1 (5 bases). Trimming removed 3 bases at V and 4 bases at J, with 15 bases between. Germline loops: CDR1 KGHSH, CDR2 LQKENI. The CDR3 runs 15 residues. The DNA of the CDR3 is TGTGCCAGCTCACCGACAGAAGGCCTCTTCTATGGCTACACCTTC. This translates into CASSPTEGLFYGYTF.

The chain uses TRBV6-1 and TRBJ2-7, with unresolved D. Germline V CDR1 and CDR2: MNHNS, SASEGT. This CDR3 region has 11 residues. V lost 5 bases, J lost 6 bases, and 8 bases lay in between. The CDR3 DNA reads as TGTGCCAGCAGTTACGTTAGCGAGCAGTACTTC. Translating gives CASSYVSEQYF.

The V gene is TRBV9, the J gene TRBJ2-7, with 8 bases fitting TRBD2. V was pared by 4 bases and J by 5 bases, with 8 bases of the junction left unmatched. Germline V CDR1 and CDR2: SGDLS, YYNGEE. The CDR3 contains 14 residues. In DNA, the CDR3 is TGTGCCAGCAGCCTCCCGGGGGGGGAGAACGAGCAGTACTTC. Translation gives CASSLPGGENEQYF.

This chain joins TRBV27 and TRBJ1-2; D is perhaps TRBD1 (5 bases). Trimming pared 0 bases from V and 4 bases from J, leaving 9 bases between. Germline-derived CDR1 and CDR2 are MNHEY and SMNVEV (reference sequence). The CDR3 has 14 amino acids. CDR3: CASSLSGQVYGYTF. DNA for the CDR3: TGTGCCAGCAGTTTATCGGGGCAGGTCTATGGCTACACCTTC.

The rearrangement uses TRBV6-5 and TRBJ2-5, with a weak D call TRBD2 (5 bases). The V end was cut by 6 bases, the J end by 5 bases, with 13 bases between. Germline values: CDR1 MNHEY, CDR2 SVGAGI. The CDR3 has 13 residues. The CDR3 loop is CASRNRDRETQYF. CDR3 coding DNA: TGTGCCAGCAGGAACCGGGATCGGGAGACCCAGTACTTC.

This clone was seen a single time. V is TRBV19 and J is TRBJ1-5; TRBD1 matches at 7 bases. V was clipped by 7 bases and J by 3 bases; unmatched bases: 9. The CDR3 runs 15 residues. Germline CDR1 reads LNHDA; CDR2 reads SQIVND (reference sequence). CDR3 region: CASTPPGQYNQPQHF. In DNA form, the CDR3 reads TGTGCCAGTACCCCCCCGGGACAGTACAATCAGCCCCAGCATTTT. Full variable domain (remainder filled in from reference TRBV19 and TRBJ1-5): DGGITQSPKYLFRKEGQNVTLSCEQNLNHDAMYWYRQDPGQGLRLIYYSQIVNDFQKGDIAEGYSVSREKKESFPLTVTSAQKNPTAFYLCASTPPGQYNQPQHFGDGTRLSIL.

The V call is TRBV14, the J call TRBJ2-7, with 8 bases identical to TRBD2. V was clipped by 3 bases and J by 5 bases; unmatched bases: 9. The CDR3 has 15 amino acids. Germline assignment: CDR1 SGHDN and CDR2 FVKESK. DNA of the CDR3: TGTGCCAGCAGCCAGGGGTGGCGGGAGGCCAACGAGCAGTACTTC. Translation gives CASSQGWREANEQYF.

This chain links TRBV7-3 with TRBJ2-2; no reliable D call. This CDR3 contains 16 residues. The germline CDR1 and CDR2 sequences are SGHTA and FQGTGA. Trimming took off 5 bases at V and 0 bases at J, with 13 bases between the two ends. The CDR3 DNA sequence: TGTGCCAGCAGCCCAAATAAGCAGGCGAACACCGGGGAGCTGTTTTTT. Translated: CASSPNKQANTGELFF.

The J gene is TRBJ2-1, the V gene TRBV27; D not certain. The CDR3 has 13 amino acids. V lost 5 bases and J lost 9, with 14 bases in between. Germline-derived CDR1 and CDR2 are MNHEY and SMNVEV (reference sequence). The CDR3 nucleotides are TGTGCCAGCAGTGCGGCGGAACTGCCTGAGCAGTTCTTC. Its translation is CASSAAELPEQFF.

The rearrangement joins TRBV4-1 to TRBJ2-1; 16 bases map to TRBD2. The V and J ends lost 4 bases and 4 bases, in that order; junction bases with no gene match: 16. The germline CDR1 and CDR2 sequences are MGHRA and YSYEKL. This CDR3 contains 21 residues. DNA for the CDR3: TGCGCCAGCAGCCGAAACCCGACCGGGACTAGCGGGAGGGCCCAGTACAATGAGCAGTTCTTC. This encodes CASSRNPTGTSGRAQYNEQFF.

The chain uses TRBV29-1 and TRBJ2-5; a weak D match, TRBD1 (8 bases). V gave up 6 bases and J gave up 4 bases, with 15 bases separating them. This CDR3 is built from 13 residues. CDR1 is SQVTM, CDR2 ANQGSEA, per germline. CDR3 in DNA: TGCAGCGTCGCGTACAGGGGGGGAGAGACCCAGTACTTC. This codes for CSVAYRGGETQYF.

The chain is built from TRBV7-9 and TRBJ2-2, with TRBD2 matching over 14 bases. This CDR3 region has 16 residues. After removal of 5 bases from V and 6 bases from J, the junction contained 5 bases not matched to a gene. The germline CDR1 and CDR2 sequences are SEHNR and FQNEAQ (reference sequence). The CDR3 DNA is TGTGCCAGCAGCGTCGGGACTAGCGGGGGTGCCGGGGAGCTGTTTTTT. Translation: CASSVGTSGGAGELFF.

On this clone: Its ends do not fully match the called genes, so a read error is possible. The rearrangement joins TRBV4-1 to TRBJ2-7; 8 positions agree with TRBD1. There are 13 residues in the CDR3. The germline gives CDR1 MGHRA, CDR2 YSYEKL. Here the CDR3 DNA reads TGCGCCAGCAGCCTCAGCCTCCGGGACAGGATGTCCTTC. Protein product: CASSLSLRDRMSF.

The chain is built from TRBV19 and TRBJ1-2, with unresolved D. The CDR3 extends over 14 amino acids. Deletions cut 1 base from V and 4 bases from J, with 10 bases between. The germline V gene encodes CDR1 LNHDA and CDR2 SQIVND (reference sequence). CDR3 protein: CASSIGGRGYGYTF. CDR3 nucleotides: TGTGCCAGTAGTATAGGTGGACGGGGCTATGGCTACACCTTC.

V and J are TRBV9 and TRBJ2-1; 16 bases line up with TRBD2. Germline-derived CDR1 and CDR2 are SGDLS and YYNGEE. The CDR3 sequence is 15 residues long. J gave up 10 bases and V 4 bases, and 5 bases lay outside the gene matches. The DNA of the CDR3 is TGTGCCAGCAGCCCCCAGGGACTAGCGGGAGGGGAGCAGTTCTTC. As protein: CASSPQGLAGGEQFF.

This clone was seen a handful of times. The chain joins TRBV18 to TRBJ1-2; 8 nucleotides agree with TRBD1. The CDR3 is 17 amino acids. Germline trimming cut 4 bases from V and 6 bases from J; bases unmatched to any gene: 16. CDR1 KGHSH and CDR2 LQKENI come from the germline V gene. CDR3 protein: CASSLDQVETGADGYTF. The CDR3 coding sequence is TGTGCCAGCTCACTGGACCAGGTCGAGACAGGGGCGGATGGCTACACCTTC.

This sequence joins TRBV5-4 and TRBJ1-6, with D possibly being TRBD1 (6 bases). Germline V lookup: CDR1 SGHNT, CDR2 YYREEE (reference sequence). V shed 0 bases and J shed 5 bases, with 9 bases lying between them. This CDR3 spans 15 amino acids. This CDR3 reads CASSLGAGDNSPLHF. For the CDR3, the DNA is TGTGCCAGCAGCTTGGGGGCAGGGGATAATTCACCCCTCCACTTT.